This T cell receptor (beta chain) was recorded in a study of CD8+ T cells in alopecia areata. Study observations and caveats: Higher clonality was seen in lesional scalp than in normal scalp, especially in alopecia totalis/universalis. With patients, TCR sharing proved less clear than in mice, a difference possibly related to HLA.

On this clone: Antigen specificity is unknown.

Extracted RNA was reverse transcribed into cDNA, the sequencing template. The data were produced by immunoSEQ multiplex PCR, yet TCRdb's version contains in-frame clones alone and is incomplete. The sample shows around 190,000 clones, around three fifths of them seen only once. Sequencing was carried out using CD8+ T cells sorted from blood. The clonotype originates from a human donor in good health.

The CDR3 DNA sequence: TGTGCCAGCAGTTACAGGGAGATGGGCTACGAGCAGTACTTC. Protein product: CASSYREMGYEQYF. The chain is built from TRBV7-8 and TRBJ2-7; D is perhaps TRBD1 (6 bases). Germline assignment: CDR1 SGHVS and CDR2 FQNEAQ. This CDR3 spans 14 amino acids. The V and J ends lost 6 bases and 3 bases respectively, with 15 bases between them.